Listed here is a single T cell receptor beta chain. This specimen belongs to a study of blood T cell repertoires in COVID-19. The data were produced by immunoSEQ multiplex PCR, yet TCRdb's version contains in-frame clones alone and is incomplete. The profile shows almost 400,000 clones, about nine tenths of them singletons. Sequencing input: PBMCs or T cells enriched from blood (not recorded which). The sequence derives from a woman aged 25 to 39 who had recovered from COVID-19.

The CDR3 here is CASSPGQSFSYEQYF. Written as DNA, the CDR3 is TGTGCCAGCAGCCCGGGACAAAGTTTCTCCTACGAGCAGTACTTC. The rearrangement links TRBV5-8 to TRBJ2-7, with a weak D call TRBD1 (6 bases). Germline loops: CDR1 SGHTS, CDR2 YDEGEE. This CDR3 is built from 15 residues. V was shortened by 4 bases and J by 0 bases, with 14 bases between the two germline ends.